This T cell receptor (beta chain) came from a study of monozygotic twins with inflammatory bowel disease. Study-wide results and limits: Diversity of TCRbeta measured by inverse Simpson was lower in IBD patients than in healthy co-twins. In patient repertoires, differing immunosuppressive treatments may have added some variability.

The CDR3 is made up of 19 amino acids. Germline V CDR1 and CDR2: SGHRS, YFSETQ. Generation of cDNA took place in eight separate reactions per sample. TCRdb reprocessed the 5' RACE reads and keeps a single row for each CDR3 protein, giving no DNA. The sample totals roughly 330,000 distinct CDR3 sequences. A remark on this clonotype: Its specificity is not known.

The draw for each donor consisted of a single 2.5 ml blood sample. Sequenced sample: blood. The rearrangement links TRBV5-1 to TRBJ2-3; TCRdb picks TRBD1, but there is no DNA to check that call. The TCR sequence derives from a human donor with ulcerative colitis or Crohn's disease, or a healthy co-twin of an affected twin (not recorded which). The CDR3: CASSLIGDRTSPRADTQYF.